One and the same sample provided the 25 T cell receptor beta chains below, sequenced in a study of T cell responses to AZD1222 COVID-19 vaccine. TCRdb's table, derived via immunoSEQ multiplex PCR, lists solely in-frame clones and lacks some. The sample holds some 150,000 clones, around 90% seen once. The sequencing used peripheral blood, collected 28 days after the second AZD1222 dose. The source is an adult who received the AZD1222 COVID-19 vaccine.

This chain links TRBV9 with TRBJ2-2, with TRBD2 as a possible D gene (7 bases). Germline values: CDR1 SGDLS, CDR2 YYNGEE. CDR3 length: 16 amino acids. V was clipped by 7 bases and J by 4 bases, with 20 bases between them. The CDR3 loop reads CASQPGGLERTGELFF. In DNA form, the CDR3 reads TGTGCCAGCCAACCCGGGGGGCTAGAGCGCACCGGGGAGCTGTTTTTT.

The chain couples TRBV7-2 to TRBJ1-5; D is unclear. This CDR3 has 15 residues. Germline CDR1 is SGHTA and CDR2 is FQGNSA. V shed 2 bases and J shed 3 bases, with 11 bases lying between them. CDR3: CASSLLGSVNQPQHF. The CDR3 nucleotides read TGTGCCAGCAGCTTATTGGGCAGCGTCAATCAGCCCCAGCATTTT.

The chain links TRBV21-1 to TRBJ1-2; the DNA was not compared with TRBD1, the D call given in the table. TRBV21-1 is labeled a pseudogene. The CDR3 has 12 amino acids. CDR3 nucleotides: TGTGCCAGCAGCAAAGACAGGGCTGGCTACACCTTC. It is translated as CASSKDRAGYTF.

The chain carries TRBV7-2 and TRBJ1-1; D gene ambiguous. The germline V and J ends were trimmed by 1 base and 5 bases, with 17 bases remaining between them. Looked up from germline, CDR1 is SGHTA and CDR2 is FQGNSA. This CDR3 comprises 16 residues. The CDR3 nucleotides read TGTGCCAGCAGCTTAGGAGGGATTAAGCAGATAACTGAAGCTTTCTTT. This translates into CASSLGGIKQITEAFF.

The gene calls are TRBV19 and TRBJ1-1; D is possibly TRBD1 (5 bases). Germline CDR1 and CDR2: LNHDA and SQIVND (reference sequence). V lost 8 bases, J lost 0 bases, and 19 bases lay in between. CDR3 size: 16 residues. The CDR3 coding sequence is TGTGCCAGTGGAAACCTGGGACGCCTCATGAACACTGAAGCTTTCTTT. Protein sequence: CASGNLGRLMNTEAFF.

This chain uses TRBV5-1 with TRBJ1-2, with D unclear. V was cut by 4 bases and J by 6 bases, with 10 bases left in between. This CDR3 is built from 12 residues. Germline lookup yields CDR1 SGHRS and CDR2 YFSETQ. The CDR3 DNA reads TGCGCCAGCAGCCGACTGAGGGATGGCTACACCTTC. Amino acids: CASSRLRDGYTF.

CDR3 DNA sequence: TGTGCCAGCAGCGCGCGCCGACGGGATTCACCCCTCCACTTT. Translation: CASSARRRDSPLHF. The V and J genes are TRBV9 and TRBJ1-6; D is unclear. The germline V gene has CDR1 SGDLS and CDR2 YYNGEE. This CDR3 spans 14 amino acids. Trimming took 3 bases from V and 8 from J, leaving 12 bases between them.

This chain uses TRBV18 with TRBJ1-3; 10 bases agree with TRBD1. V shed 2 bases and J 7 bases; nucleotides not matched to a gene: 2. This CDR3 has 14 amino acids. Per germline, CDR1 KGHSH and CDR2 LQKENI. CDR3 nucleotides: TGTGCCAGCTCACCAGAGGGACAGGGGAACACCATATATTTT. This codes for CASSPEGQGNTIYF.

J is TRBJ2-3 and V is TRBV18; 11 bases are shared with TRBD2. V was pared by 1 base and J by 6 bases, with 12 bases of the junction left unmatched. CDR3 length equals 18 residues. Germline CDR1 is KGHSH and CDR2 is LQKENI. CDR3 in amino acids: CASSPRATSGSSSDTQYF. The CDR3 DNA reads TGTGCCAGCTCACCACGTGCTACTAGCGGGAGCAGTTCGGATACGCAGTATTTT.

The J gene is TRBJ1-3, the V gene TRBV19; 9 nucleotides match TRBD1. Germline CDR1 is LNHDA and CDR2 is SQIVND (reference sequence). Germline trimming cut 3 bases from V and 2 bases from J; bases unmatched to any gene: 5. This CDR3 spans 16 amino acids. DNA of the CDR3: TGTGCCAGTAGTATGGGACAGGGAGCCGCTGGAAACACCATATATTTT. This codes for CASSMGQGAAGNTIYF.

A single count supports this clone. V and J are TRBV6-4 and TRBJ2-5; D is perhaps TRBD2 (5 bases). This CDR3 region has 13 residues. The germline V and J ends were trimmed by 5 bases and 4 bases, with 11 bases remaining between them. The germline gives CDR1 MRHNA, CDR2 SNTAGT. The CDR3 DNA sequence: TGTGCCAGCAGTCGCGGCGAGGGAGAGACCCAGTACTTC. Translated: CASSRGEGETQYF.

The gene calls are TRBV2 and TRBJ1-5; D is undetermined. V was clipped by 1 base and J by 0 bases, with 13 bases between them. The CDR3 is made up of 17 amino acids. Germline CDR1 and CDR2: SNHLY and FYNNEI. As DNA, the CDR3 is TGTGCCAGCAGTGAAGGGGGAATGAGATATAGCAATCAGCCCCAGCATTTT. This translates into CASSEGGMRYSNQPQHF.

V usage is TRBV7-8 and J usage is TRBJ1-3; 9 bases line up with TRBD1. Trimming took 6 bases from V and 0 from J; bases not matched to a gene: 12. The CDR3 runs 18 residues. The germline V gene has CDR1 SGHVS and CDR2 FQNEAQ. CDR3 DNA sequence: TGTGCCAGCAGTTCCGGGACAGGGAGTTCGGTCTCTGGAAACACCATATATTTT. This codes for CASSSGTGSSVSGNTIYF.

The chain links TRBV7-2 to TRBJ2-7; no definite D call. Deletions cut 3 bases from V and 3 bases from J, with 9 bases between. The germline V gene encodes CDR1 SGHTA and CDR2 FQGNSA. The CDR3 is 13 amino acids. DNA of the CDR3: TGTGCCAGCAGCTTGTCACAGTACTACGAGCAGTACTTC. Protein sequence: CASSLSQYYEQYF.

The DNA for the CDR3 is TGTGCCAGCAGCGCGGGACTAGTGGAAAACATTCAGTACTTC. This translates into CASSAGLVENIQYF. The chain joins TRBV9 to TRBJ2-4; TRBD2 aligns across 8 bases. Per the germline V gene, CDR1 is SGDLS and CDR2 is YYNGEE. The junction had 4 bases not matched to a gene; V was cut back by 3 bases and J by 5 bases. This CDR3 spans 14 amino acids.

This clone was detected only once. The chain couples TRBV14 to TRBJ2-1, with unresolved D. The CDR3 sequence is 16 residues long. The germline V and J ends were trimmed by 0 bases and 3 bases, with 12 bases remaining between them. Germline V gene data show CDR1 as SGHDN and CDR2 as FVKESK. DNA for the CDR3: TGTGCCAGCAGCCAAGATTTGCGACAATACTACAATGAGCAGTTCTTC. This encodes CASSQDLRQYYNEQFF.

The chain carries TRBV19 and TRBJ2-2, with a weak D call TRBD1 (6 bases). CDR3 length equals 14 residues. Germline loops: CDR1 LNHDA, CDR2 SQIVND (reference sequence). Trimming stripped 10 bases from V and 3 bases from J, with 15 bases between. CDR3 sequence (DNA): TGTGCCACAGTCGGGCCAGGGGACACCGGGGAGCTGTTTTTT. Amino acid sequence: CATVGPGDTGELFF.

The chain combines TRBV2 with TRBJ2-2; possibly TRBD1 or TRBD2 for D (6 bases each). This CDR3 contains 15 residues. The V gene's germline CDR1 is SNHLY and CDR2 FYNNEI. Trimming took off 6 bases at V and 7 bases at J, with 18 bases between the two ends. The CDR3 is CASRALGGQGGELFF. CDR3 nucleotide sequence: TGTGCCAGCAGGGCCCTAGGGGGGCAAGGCGGGGAGCTGTTTTTT.

The chain is built from TRBV21-1 and TRBJ1-6; TRBD1, the D gene given by the table, was not confirmed from the DNA. TRBV21-1 is annotated as a pseudogene. This CDR3 comprises 16 residues. CDR3 amino acids: CASSHRASSYNSPLHF. CDR3 DNA sequence: TGTGCCAGCAGCCACAGGGCCAGCTCCTATAATTCACCCCTCCACTTT.

V and J are TRBV5-5 and TRBJ1-1, with 9 bases matching TRBD1. Germline V lookup: CDR1 SGHKS, CDR2 YYEKEE (reference sequence). CDR3 length equals 17 residues. The V gene end was trimmed by 6 bases and the J gene end by 4 bases; junction bases not matched to a gene: 16. The CDR3 DNA reads as TGTGCCAGCACCCTATATCTAGGACAGGGGTTAGGCACTGAAGCTTTCTTT. Its translation is CASTLYLGQGLGTEAFF.

J is TRBJ1-6 and V is TRBV5-8, with TRBD1 matching over 10 bases. The CDR3 contains 14 residues. Germline trimming cut 5 bases from V and 10 bases from J; bases unmatched to any gene: 6. CDR1 and CDR2 from the germline V gene are SGHTS and YDEGEE. CDR3: CASRPDRGFSPLHF. The CDR3 DNA is TGTGCCAGCAGGCCGGACAGGGGGTTCTCACCCCTCCACTTT.

The J gene is TRBJ1-6, the V gene TRBV11-2; D not resolved. The germline CDR1 and CDR2 sequences are SGHAT and FQNNGV. V lost 2 bases, J lost 7 bases, and 12 bases lay in between. The CDR3 length is 15 residues. CDR3 residues: CASSLIPTRNSPLHF. CDR3 nucleotide sequence: TGTGCCAGCAGCTTAATACCGACGAGGAATTCACCCCTCCACTTT.

The V and J genes are TRBV5-1 and TRBJ1-1, with TRBD1 matching 8 bases. With 4 bases clipped from V and 1 base from J, the junction kept 12 bases outside the gene matches. CDR3 length equals 17 residues. The germline CDR1 and CDR2 sequences are SGHRS and YFSETQ. This CDR3 is CASSPSRTGTSNTEAFF. The CDR3, as DNA: TGCGCCAGCAGCCCTTCGCGGACAGGGACTTCGAACACTGAAGCTTTCTTT.

This clone was picked up a small number of times. This chain uses TRBV25-1 with TRBJ1-4; TRBD1 is a possible D gene (6 bases). The CDR3 loop spans 13 amino acids. Trimming removed 7 bases at V and 6 bases at J, with 12 bases between. Germline-derived CDR1 and CDR2 are MGHDK and SYGVNS. In DNA form, the CDR3 reads TGTGCCAGCATGGGGGGGGGCGATGAAAAACTGTTTTTT. It specifies CASMGGGDEKLFF. The variable domain in full, completed from reference TRBV25-1 and TRBJ1-4, reads EADIYQTPRYLVIGTGKKITLECSQTMGHDKMYWYQQDPGMELHLIHYSYGVNSTEKGDLSSESTVSRIRTEHFPLTLESARPSHTSQYLCASMGGGDEKLFFGSGTQLSVL.

J is TRBJ1-6 and V is TRBV5-1; the match to TRBD1 covers 7 bases. Germline V gene lookup returns CDR1 SGHRS and CDR2 YFSETQ. The CDR3 is made up of 15 amino acids. Trimming cost V 4 bases and J 5 bases; bases outside gene matches: 6. The CDR3 nucleotides are TGCGCCAGCAGCCAGGGACAGACAAATAATTCACCCCTCCACTTT. It codes for CASSQGQTNNSPLHF.